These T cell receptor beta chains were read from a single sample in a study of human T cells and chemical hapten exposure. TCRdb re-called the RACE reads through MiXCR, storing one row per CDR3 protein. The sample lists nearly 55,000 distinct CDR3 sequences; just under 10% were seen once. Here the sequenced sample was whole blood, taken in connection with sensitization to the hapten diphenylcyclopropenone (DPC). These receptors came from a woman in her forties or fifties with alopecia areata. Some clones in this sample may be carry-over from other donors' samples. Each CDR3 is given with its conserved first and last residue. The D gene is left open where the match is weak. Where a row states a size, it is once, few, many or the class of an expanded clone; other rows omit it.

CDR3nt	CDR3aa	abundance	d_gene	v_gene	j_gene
TGTGCCAGCAGTTCGGGCACCAGGGGATATCGGCAGCCCCAGCATTTT	CASSSGTRGYRQPQHF	.	.	TRBV6-2/TRBV6-3	TRBJ1-5
TGTGCCAGCAGCTTAGGTCCTTTTGGGCAGTACGAGCAGTACTTC	CASSLGPFGQYEQYF	.	.	TRBV7-8	TRBJ2-7
TGTGCCAGCAGTTATTCGACAGGGAACACCGGGGAGCTGTTTTTT	CASSYSTGNTGELFF	many	.	TRBV6-2/TRBV6-3	TRBJ2-2
TGTGCCAGCAGCTTAAGGGGACCGCCCGGGGAGCTGTTTTTT	CASSLRGPPGELFF	few	.	TRBV11-2	TRBJ2-2
TGTGCCAGCGGCGTTGCCTCCTACGAGCAGTACTTC	CASGVASYEQYF	once	.	TRBV11-2	TRBJ2-7
TGTGCCAGCAGTTTGACAGAGAATCAGCCCCAGCATTTT	CASSLTENQPQHF	.	.	TRBV3-1	TRBJ1-5
TGTGCCAGCAGTACCGGGACTAGCGGGGGCTACAATGAGCAGTTCTTC	CASSTGTSGGYNEQFF	many	TRBD2	TRBV12-3/TRBV12-4	TRBJ2-1
TGCAGCGTTGAATCTGATTTGAATAAAGCTTTCTTT	CSVESDLNKAFF	few	.	TRBV29-1	TRBJ1-1
TGCAGCGTTGGCGGACAGTCCTACGAGCAGTACTTC	CSVGGQSYEQYF	.	.	TRBV29-1	TRBJ2-7
TGTGCCAGCAGCTCACCGACTAGCGGGTTCACAGATACGCAGTATTTT	CASSSPTSGFTDTQYF	many	TRBD2	TRBV7-9	TRBJ2-3
TGTGCCAGCAGCCCTAATGCCGCAATAGCCTATGGCTACACCTTC	CASSPNAAIAYGYTF	.	.	TRBV7-2	TRBJ1-2
TGTGCCAGCAGCTTTGGTATGCCGGGACGATCCTATGGCTACACCTTC	CASSFGMPGRSYGYTF	many	.	TRBV7-2	TRBJ1-2
TGTGCCTGGAGTGTAGGCCAGGGCGCAGATACGCAGTATTTT	CAWSVGQGADTQYF	.	.	TRBV30	TRBJ2-3
TGCAGTGCTTCCCGACTAGCGGTCTCCTACGAGCAGTACTTC	CSASRLAVSYEQYF	.	TRBD2	TRBV20-1	TRBJ2-7
TGTGCCAGCAGTTACAACGGAGCTTCGGAAGCTTTCTTT	CASSYNGASEAFF	.	.	TRBV6-2/TRBV6-3	TRBJ1-1
TGCAGTGCTAGTGCGGTAGCGGGAGCCGGGGAGCTGTTTTTT	CSASAVAGAGELFF	many	TRBD2	TRBV20-1	TRBJ2-2
TGTGCCAGCAGTCCTCTCAATGAGCAGTTCTTC	CASSPLNEQFF	few	.	TRBV2	TRBJ2-1
TGTGCCAGCAGCTTAGGCTCAGCCAGGAACACTGAAGCTTTCTTT	CASSLGSARNTEAFF	many	.	TRBV11-2	TRBJ1-1
TGTGCCAGCAGCTTATTAGGATACACACCTAACGAGTACGAGCAGTACTTC	CASSLLGYTPNEYEQYF	few	.	TRBV11-2	TRBJ2-7
TGTGCCAGCAGCTTAGATGGACAGGGGAATGGAAAACTGTTTTTT	CASSLDGQGNGKLFF	many	TRBD1	TRBV7-8	TRBJ1-4
TGTGCCAGCAGTTACTCGTCGGGGTCAGATACGCAGTATTTT	CASSYSSGSDTQYF	many	.	TRBV6-5	TRBJ2-3
TGTGCCAGCAGCTTGGATGAATTGGCGGCGGGGAATCAGCCCCAGCATTTT	CASSLDELAAGNQPQHF	many	.	TRBV5-6	TRBJ1-5
TGTGCCAGCAGCGTAGCTCCGGACTATAATTCACCCCTCCACTTT	CASSVAPDYNSPLHF	.	.	TRBV9	TRBJ1-6
TGTGCCAGCAATGTTCTTGACGGAAACACCGGGGAGCTGTTTTTT	CASNVLDGNTGELFF	.	.	TRBV12-3/TRBV12-4	TRBJ2-2
TGTGCCAGCAGCTTCTCCCGGGTTGTTGGATCCTATAATTCACCCCTCCACTTT	CASSFSRVVGSYNSPLHF	.	.	TRBV7-8	TRBJ1-6
TGTGCCAGCTCTAGCGGTGGCACAGATACGCAGTATTTT	CASSSGGTDTQYF	few	TRBD2	TRBV28	TRBJ2-3
TGTGCCAGCAGCCAAGATGGACGTGCTAGCTACACCTTC	CASSQDGRASYTF	many	.	TRBV3-1	TRBJ1-2
TGTGCCAGCAGTTTAGGAGCAGGCGGTATAGGAGACGAGCAGTACTTC	CASSLGAGGIGDEQYF	many	.	TRBV28	TRBJ2-7
TGTGCCAGCTCACCGCAAAGGGGGCTGGAAAATGAGCAGTTCTTC	CASSPQRGLENEQFF	many	TRBD1	TRBV18	TRBJ2-1
TGTGCCAGCAGCCAAGATCCGGGAGACCTGAACACTGAAGCTTTCTTT	CASSQDPGDLNTEAFF	many	.	TRBV3-1	TRBJ1-1
TGTGCCAGCAGCTTGGCGGGGGGCAATCAGCCCCAGCATTTT	CASSLAGGNQPQHF	many	.	TRBV5-4	TRBJ1-5
TGTGCCAGCGAAGGGATGGGTCAGCCCCAGCATTTT	CASEGMGQPQHF	many	.	TRBV12-3/TRBV12-4	TRBJ1-5
TGTGCCAGCAGCGTGAATCTAGCCAAAAACATTCAGTACTTC	CASSVNLAKNIQYF	many	.	TRBV7-2	TRBJ2-4